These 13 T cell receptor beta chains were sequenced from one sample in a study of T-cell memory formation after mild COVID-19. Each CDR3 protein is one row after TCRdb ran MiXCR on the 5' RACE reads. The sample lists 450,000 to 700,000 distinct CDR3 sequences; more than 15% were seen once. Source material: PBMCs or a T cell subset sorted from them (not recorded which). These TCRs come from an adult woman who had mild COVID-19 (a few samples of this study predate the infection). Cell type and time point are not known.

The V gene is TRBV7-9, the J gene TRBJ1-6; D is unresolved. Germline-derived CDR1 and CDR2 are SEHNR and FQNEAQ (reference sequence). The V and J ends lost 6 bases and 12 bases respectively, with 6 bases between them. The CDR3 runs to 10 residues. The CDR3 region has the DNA TGTGCCAGCAGGGACGGACCCCTCCACTTT. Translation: CASRDGPLHF.

As DNA, the CDR3 is TGTGCCAGCAGCGCCCTAGGGGGAAGTGAAGCTTTCTTT. This gives the protein CASSALGGSEAFF. The chain carries TRBV7-2 and TRBJ1-1; D perhaps matches TRBD1 (6 bases). V gave up 5 bases and J gave up 7 bases, with 14 bases separating them. Germline values: CDR1 SGHTA, CDR2 FQGNSA. The CDR3 is 13 amino acids.

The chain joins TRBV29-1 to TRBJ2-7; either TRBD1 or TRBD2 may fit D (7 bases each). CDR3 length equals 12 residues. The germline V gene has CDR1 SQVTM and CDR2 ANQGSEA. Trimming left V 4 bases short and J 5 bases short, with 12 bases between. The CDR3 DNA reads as TGCAGCGTTGGGGAGGGGGCCCACGAGCAGTACTTC. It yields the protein CSVGEGAHEQYF.

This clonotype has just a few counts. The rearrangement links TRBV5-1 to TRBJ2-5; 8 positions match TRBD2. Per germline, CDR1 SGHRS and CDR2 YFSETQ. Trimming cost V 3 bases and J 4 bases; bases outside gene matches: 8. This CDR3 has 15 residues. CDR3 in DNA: TGCGCCAGCAGCTACACGGGGGGGAGGAGAGAGACCCAGTACTTC. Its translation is CASSYTGGRRETQYF.

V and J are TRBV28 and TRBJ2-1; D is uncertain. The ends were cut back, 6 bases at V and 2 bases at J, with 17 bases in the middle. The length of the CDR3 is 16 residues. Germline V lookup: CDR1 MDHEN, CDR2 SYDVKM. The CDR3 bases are TGTGCCAGCAGCACCGCTAGGTTATACCCCTACAATGAGCAGTTCTTC. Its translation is CASSTARLYPYNEQFF.

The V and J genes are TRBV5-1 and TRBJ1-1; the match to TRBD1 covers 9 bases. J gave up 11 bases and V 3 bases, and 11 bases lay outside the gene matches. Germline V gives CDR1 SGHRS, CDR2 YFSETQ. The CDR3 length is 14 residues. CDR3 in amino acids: CASSWGQGGGLAFF. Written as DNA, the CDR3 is TGCGCCAGCAGCTGGGGACAGGGTGGAGGCCTTGCTTTCTTT.

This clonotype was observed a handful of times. The CDR3, as DNA: TGTGCCAGCAGCCTTAGCCTGATCCGGGACAGGGAAACCTACGAGCAGTACTTC. It yields the protein CASSLSLIRDRETYEQYF. V and J are TRBV7-9 and TRBJ2-7; TRBD1 agrees at 9 bases. V lost 5 bases and J lost 2; bases outside the gene matches: 16. Germline values: CDR1 SEHNR, CDR2 FQNEAQ (reference sequence). This CDR3 is built from 18 residues.

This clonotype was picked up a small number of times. CDR3 nucleotide sequence: TGTGCCAGCAGCCAAGTGACAGGGGGATACAATGAGCAGTTCTTC. It codes for CASSQVTGGYNEQFF. The rearrangement links TRBV14 to TRBJ2-1, with 9 positions matching TRBD1. With V trimmed by 1 base and J by 4 bases, 2 bases remained unmatched. CDR3 length equals 15 residues. Germline V gives CDR1 SGHDN, CDR2 FVKESK.

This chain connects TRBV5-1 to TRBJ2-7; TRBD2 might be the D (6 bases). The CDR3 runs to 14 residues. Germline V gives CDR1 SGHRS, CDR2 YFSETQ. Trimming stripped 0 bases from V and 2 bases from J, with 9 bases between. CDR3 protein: CASSLEGLPYEQYF. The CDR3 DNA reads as TGCGCCAGCAGCTTGGAGGGACTGCCCTACGAGCAGTACTTC.

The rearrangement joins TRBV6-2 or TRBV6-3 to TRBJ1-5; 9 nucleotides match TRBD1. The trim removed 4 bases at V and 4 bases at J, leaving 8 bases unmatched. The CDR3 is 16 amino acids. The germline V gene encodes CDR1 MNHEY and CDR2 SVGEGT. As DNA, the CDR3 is TGTGCCAGCAGTTTTAACAGGGGGCCTTCTAATCAGCCCCAGCATTTT. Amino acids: CASSFNRGPSNQPQHF.

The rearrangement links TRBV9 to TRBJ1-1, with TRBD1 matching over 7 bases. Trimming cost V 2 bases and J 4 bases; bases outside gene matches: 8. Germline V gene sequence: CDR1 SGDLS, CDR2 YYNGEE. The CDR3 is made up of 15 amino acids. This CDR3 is CASSVEGGRSTEAFF. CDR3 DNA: TGTGCCAGCAGCGTCGAAGGGGGCAGGAGCACTGAAGCTTTCTTT.

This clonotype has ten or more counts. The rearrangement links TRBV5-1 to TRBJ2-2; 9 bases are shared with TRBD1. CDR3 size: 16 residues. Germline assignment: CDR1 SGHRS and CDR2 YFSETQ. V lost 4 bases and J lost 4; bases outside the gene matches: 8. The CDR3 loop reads CASSNHRGPGTGELFF. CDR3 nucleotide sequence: TGCGCCAGCAGCAACCACAGGGGGCCCGGCACCGGGGAGCTGTTTTTT.

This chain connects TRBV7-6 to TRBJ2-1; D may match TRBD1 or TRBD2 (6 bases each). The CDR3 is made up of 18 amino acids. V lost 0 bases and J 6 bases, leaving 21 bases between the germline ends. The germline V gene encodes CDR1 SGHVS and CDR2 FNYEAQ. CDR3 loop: CASSLAFFGSRGPNEQFF. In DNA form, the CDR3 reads TGTGCCAGCAGCTTAGCCTTTTTTGGGTCTCGGGGGCCCAATGAGCAGTTCTTC.